This is a list of T cell receptor beta chains from one sample in a study of blood T cell repertoires in COVID-19. Only in-frame clones appear in the TCRdb table, and some are missing; sequencing was by immunoSEQ multiplex PCR. The sample has fewer than 350,000 clones; roughly nine tenths are singletons. The sequencing sample was made of peripheral blood. All receptors derive from a woman in her sixties with COVID-19, enrolled during active disease. Both conserved end residues are part of each CDR3. The D gene is left open where the match is weak.

J gene: TRBJ1-5
V gene: TRBV28
D gene: .
CDR3 DNA: TGTGCCAGCAGTTTTCTGGGGCAGGGCAATCAGCCCCAGCATTTT
CDR3 protein: CASSFLGQGNQPQHF

J gene: TRBJ1-5
V gene: TRBV19
D gene: .
CDR3 DNA: TGTGCCAGTAGTTTCCGAGGCAATCAGCCCCAGCATTTT
CDR3 protein: CASSFRGNQPQHF

J gene: TRBJ1-2
V gene: TRBV18
D gene: .
CDR3 DNA: TGTGCCAGCTCACCACAGGGGCAAAACTATGGCTACACCTTC
CDR3 protein: CASSPQGQNYGYTF

J gene: TRBJ1-1
V gene: TRBV2
D gene: .
CDR3 DNA: TGTGCCAGCAGTGAAGCGGTGACCCCGGAGGCTGAAGCTTTCTTT
CDR3 protein: CASSEAVTPEAEAFF

J gene: TRBJ1-5
V gene: TRBV2
D gene: .
CDR3 DNA: TGTGCCAGCAGTGAAAGTCCGTGGTCGAACAGGTATCAGCCCCAGCATTTT
CDR3 protein: CASSESPWSNRYQPQHF

J gene: TRBJ2-3
V gene: TRBV9
D gene: TRBD1
CDR3 DNA: TGTGCCAGCAGCCGGACAGGGGGGAGTAATACGCAGTATTTT
CDR3 protein: CASSRTGGSNTQYF

J gene: TRBJ2-5
V gene: TRBV5-4
D gene: TRBD2
CDR3 DNA: TGTGCCAGCAGCTTGCGGGGGGGCGGGGAGACCCAGTACTTC
CDR3 protein: CASSLRGGGETQYF

J gene: TRBJ1-3
V gene: TRBV10-2
D gene: TRBD1
CDR3 DNA: TGCGCCAGCAGGATCTCAGGACAGGGGGCAGGAAACACCATATATTTT
CDR3 protein: CASRISGQGAGNTIYF

J gene: TRBJ2-3
V gene: TRBV30
D gene: TRBD2
CDR3 DNA: TGTGCCTGGAATAGCGGGGGGGATAGCACAGATACGCAGTATTTT
CDR3 protein: CAWNSGGDSTDTQYF

J gene: TRBJ2-1
V gene: TRBV3-1/TRBV3-2
D gene: TRBD1
CDR3 DNA: TGTGCCAGCAGCCAACTACAGGGGTCTGGGCAGTTCTTC
CDR3 protein: CASSQLQGSGQFF

J gene: TRBJ1-2
V gene: TRBV29-1
D gene: .
CDR3 DNA: TGCAGCGTTGACCGAGACTATGGCTACACCTTC
CDR3 protein: CSVDRDYGYTF

J gene: TRBJ2-1
V gene: TRBV19
D gene: TRBD1
CDR3 DNA: TGTGCCAGTAGTTTGGACAGGGGGACCAATGAGCAGTTCTTC
CDR3 protein: CASSLDRGTNEQFF

J gene: TRBJ1-2
V gene: TRBV6-5
D gene: .
CDR3 DNA: TGTGCCAGCAGTTCCCAGGGGCTAATGGACTATGGCTACACCTTC
CDR3 protein: CASSSQGLMDYGYTF

J gene: TRBJ1-5
V gene: TRBV6-5
D gene: .
CDR3 DNA: TGTGCCAGCAGCCCGCTCCAGAGCAATCAGCCCCAGCATTTT
CDR3 protein: CASSPLQSNQPQHF

J gene: TRBJ1-2
V gene: TRBV19
D gene: TRBD1
CDR3 DNA: TGTGCCAGTAGATCAGCGGGACAGGGCTATGGCTACACCTTC
CDR3 protein: CASRSAGQGYGYTF

J gene: TRBJ1-5
V gene: TRBV6-5
D gene: .
CDR3 DNA: TGTGCCAGCAGGGTACACGTTCAGCCCCAGCATTTT
CDR3 protein: CASRVHVQPQHF

J gene: TRBJ2-1
V gene: TRBV5-1
D gene: TRBD2
CDR3 DNA: TGCGCCAGCAGCTTGGGAGCGGGGTACTACAATGAGCAGTTCTTC
CDR3 protein: CASSLGAGYYNEQFF

J gene: TRBJ1-5
V gene: TRBV28
D gene: TRBD1
CDR3 DNA: TGTGCCAGCAGTCTCCGGGACAGGGTGATTTCTCAGCCCCAGCATTTT
CDR3 protein: CASSLRDRVISQPQHF

J gene: TRBJ2-3
V gene: TRBV7-2
D gene: .
CDR3 DNA: TGTGCCAGCAGCTTAATTCCGTTTAGTTCCTCCACAGATACGCAGTATTTT
CDR3 protein: CASSLIPFSSSTDTQYF

J gene: TRBJ2-3
V gene: TRBV29-1
D gene: .
CDR3 DNA: TGCAGCGTTGAAGAGCAGTTCCTTAGCACAGATACGCAGTATTTT
CDR3 protein: CSVEEQFLSTDTQYF

J gene: TRBJ2-3
V gene: TRBV5-6
D gene: .
CDR3 DNA: TGTGCCAGCACCCCGCGGGGGCCGAGCACAGATACGCAGTATTTT
CDR3 protein: CASTPRGPSTDTQYF

J gene: TRBJ2-7
V gene: TRBV19
D gene: .
CDR3 DNA: TGTGCCAGTAGTATCGACGTGGACAGTAGGTTTCCCTACGAGCAGTACTTC
CDR3 protein: CASSIDVDSRFPYEQYF

J gene: TRBJ2-4
V gene: TRBV7-9
D gene: TRBD2
CDR3 DNA: TGTGCCAGCAGCTTAGGGGAGGGGAAAAACATTCAGTACTTC
CDR3 protein: CASSLGEGKNIQYF

J gene: TRBJ1-1
V gene: TRBV6-8
D gene: TRBD1
CDR3 DNA: TGTGCCAGCAGTTACGGTGGCAGGGGGCCTGACACTGAAGCTTTCTTT
CDR3 protein: CASSYGGRGPDTEAFF